These 3 T cell receptor beta chains originate from one sample sequenced in a study of blood T cells in healthy people across ages. A sample-barcoded 5' primer and a J-beta primer mix were used in a second PCR of roughly 6 to 11 cycles. TCRdb reprocessed the 5' RACE reads with MiXCR, giving one entry per CDR3 protein. This sample has about 640,000 distinct CDR3 sequences; 45% to 65% occur once, and the top ten carry roughly 34%. The sequenced sample consisted of blood. The receptors were gathered from a man in his 60s in good health.

This sequence joins TRBV11-2 and TRBJ2-7; no reliable D call. V was trimmed by 4 bases and J by 2 bases, leaving 9 bases between them. Germline assignment: CDR1 SGHAT and CDR2 FQNNGV. The CDR3 has 13 amino acids. The CDR3 sequence: CASSSGRTYEQYF. As DNA, the CDR3 is TGTGCCAGCAGCTCCGGACGGACCTACGAGCAGTACTTC.

This clonotype came up a few times. The V and J genes are TRBV20-1 and TRBJ2-7; D may correspond to TRBD1 or TRBD2 (5 bases each). Germline lookup yields CDR1 DFQATT and CDR2 SNEGSKA (reference sequence). The CDR3 totals 12 residues. V lost 4 bases and J lost 4, with 11 bases in between. CDR3 bases: TGCAGTGCTAAGCGAGGGGAATACGAGCAGTACTTC. Translation gives CSAKRGEYEQYF.

This clonotype was detected once. J is TRBJ2-3 and V is TRBV25-1; TRBD1 is a possible D gene (6 bases). The germline V gene encodes CDR1 MGHDK and CDR2 SYGVNS. V was clipped by 3 bases and J by 3 bases, with 16 bases between them. The CDR3 loop spans 16 amino acids. The CDR3 region is CASSESPDRPTDTQYF. The CDR3 DNA reads as TGTGCCAGCAGTGAGTCTCCGGACAGACCTACAGATACGCAGTATTTT.